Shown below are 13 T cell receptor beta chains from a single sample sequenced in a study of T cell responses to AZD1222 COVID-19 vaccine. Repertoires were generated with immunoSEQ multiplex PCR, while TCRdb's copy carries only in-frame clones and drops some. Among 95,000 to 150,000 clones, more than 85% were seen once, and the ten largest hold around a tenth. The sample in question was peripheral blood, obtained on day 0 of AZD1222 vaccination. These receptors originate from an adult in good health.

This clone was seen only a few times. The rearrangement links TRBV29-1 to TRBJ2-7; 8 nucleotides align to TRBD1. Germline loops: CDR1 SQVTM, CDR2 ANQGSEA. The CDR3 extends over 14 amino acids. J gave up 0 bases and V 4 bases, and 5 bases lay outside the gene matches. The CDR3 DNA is TGCAGCGTTGGCCGGGACAGGAACTCCTACGAGCAGTACTTC. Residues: CSVGRDRNSYEQYF.

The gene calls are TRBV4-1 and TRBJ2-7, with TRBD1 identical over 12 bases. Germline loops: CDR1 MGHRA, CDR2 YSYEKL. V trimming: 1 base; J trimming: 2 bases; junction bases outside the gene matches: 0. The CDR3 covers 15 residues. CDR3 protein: CASSQGDRGPYEQYF. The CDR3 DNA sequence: TGCGCCAGCAGCCAAGGGGACAGGGGGCCCTACGAGCAGTACTTC.

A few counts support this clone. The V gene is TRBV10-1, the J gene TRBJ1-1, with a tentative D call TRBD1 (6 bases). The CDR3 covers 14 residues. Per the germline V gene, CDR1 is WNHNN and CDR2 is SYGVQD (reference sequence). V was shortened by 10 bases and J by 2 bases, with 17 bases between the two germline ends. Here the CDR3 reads CANLNKGDNTEAFF. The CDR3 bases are TGCGCCAACTTAAATAAGGGGGACAACACTGAAGCTTTCTTT.

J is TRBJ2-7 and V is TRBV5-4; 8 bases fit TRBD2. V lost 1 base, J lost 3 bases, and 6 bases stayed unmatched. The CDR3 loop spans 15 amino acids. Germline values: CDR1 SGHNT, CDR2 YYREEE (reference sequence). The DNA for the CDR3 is TGTGCCAGCAGCTTGTTTACTAGCGGACACTACGAGCAGTACTTC. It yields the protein CASSLFTSGHYEQYF.

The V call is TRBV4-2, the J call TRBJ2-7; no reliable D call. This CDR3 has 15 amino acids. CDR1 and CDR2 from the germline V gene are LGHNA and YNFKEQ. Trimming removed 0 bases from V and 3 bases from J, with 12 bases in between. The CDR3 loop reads CASSQDSRPNYEQYF. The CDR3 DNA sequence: TGTGCCAGCAGCCAAGATTCCCGGCCGAACTACGAGCAGTACTTC.

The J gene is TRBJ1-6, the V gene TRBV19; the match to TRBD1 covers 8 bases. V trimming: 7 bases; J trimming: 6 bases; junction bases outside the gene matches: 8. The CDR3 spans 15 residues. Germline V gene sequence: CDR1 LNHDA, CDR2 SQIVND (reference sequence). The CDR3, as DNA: TGTGCCAGTACCCCGACAGGGGCCCTTAATTCACCCCTCCACTTT. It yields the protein CASTPTGALNSPLHF.

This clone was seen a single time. The CDR3 coding sequence is TGTGCCAGCAGCGTAGAAGTGACAGGGGGCTACTACGAGCAGTACTTC. As protein: CASSVEVTGGYYEQYF. The chain carries TRBV9 and TRBJ2-7, with 10 bases matching TRBD1. The CDR3 contains 16 residues. V lost 0 bases and J lost 3; bases outside the gene matches: 6. Germline loops: CDR1 SGDLS, CDR2 YYNGEE. The variable domain in full, with the rest retrieved from reference TRBV9 and TRBJ2-7, is DSGVTQTPKHLITATGQRVTLRCSPRSGDLSVYWYQQSLDQGLQFLIQYYNGEERAKGNILERFSAQQFPDLHSELNLSSLELGDSALYFCASSVEVTGGYYEQYFGPGTRLTVT.

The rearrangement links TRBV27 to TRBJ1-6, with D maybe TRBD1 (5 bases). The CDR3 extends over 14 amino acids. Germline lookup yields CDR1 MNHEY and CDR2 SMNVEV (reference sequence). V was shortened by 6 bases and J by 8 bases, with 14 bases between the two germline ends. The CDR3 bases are TGTGCCAGCAGAATAACAGGTGGTGATTCACCCCTCCACTTT. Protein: CASRITGGDSPLHF.

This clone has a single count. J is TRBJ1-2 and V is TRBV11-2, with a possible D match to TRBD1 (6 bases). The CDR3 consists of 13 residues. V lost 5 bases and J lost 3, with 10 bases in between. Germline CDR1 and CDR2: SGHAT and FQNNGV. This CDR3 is CASSPGAHYGYTF. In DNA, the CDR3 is TGTGCCAGCAGCCCGGGGGCCCACTATGGCTACACCTTC.

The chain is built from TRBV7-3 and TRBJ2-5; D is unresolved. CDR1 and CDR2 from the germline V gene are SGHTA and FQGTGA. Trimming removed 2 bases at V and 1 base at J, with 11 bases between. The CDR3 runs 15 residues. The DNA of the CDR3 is TGTGCCAGCAGCTTAGACTCGGGCCCCCAAGAGACCCAGTACTTC. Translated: CASSLDSGPQETQYF.

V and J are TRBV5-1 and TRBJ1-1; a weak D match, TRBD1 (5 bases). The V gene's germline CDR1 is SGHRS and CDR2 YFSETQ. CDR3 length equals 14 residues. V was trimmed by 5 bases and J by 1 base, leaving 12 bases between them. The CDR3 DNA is TGCGCCAGCAGGGGGGGATCTGAGAACACTGAAGCTTTCTTT. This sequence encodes CASRGGSENTEAFF. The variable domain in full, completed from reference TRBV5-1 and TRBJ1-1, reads KAGVTQTPRYLIKTRGQQVTLSCSPISGHRSVSWYQQTPGQGLQFLFEYFSETQRNKGNFPGRFSGRQFSNSRSEMNVSTLELGDSALYLCASRGGSENTEAFFGQGTRLTVV.

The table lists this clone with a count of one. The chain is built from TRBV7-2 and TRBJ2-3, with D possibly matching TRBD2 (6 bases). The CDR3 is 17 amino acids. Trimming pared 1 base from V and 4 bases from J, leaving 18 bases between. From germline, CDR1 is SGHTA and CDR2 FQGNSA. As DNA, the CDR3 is TGTGCCAGCAGCTTAGGGGCGGGGCGGGGAGACCCAGATACGCAGTATTTT. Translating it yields CASSLGAGRGDPDTQYF.

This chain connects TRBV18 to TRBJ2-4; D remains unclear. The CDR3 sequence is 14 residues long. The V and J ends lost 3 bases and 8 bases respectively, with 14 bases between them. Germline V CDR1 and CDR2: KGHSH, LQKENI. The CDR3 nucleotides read TGTGCCAGCTCACCGGCTTCTAGTAATCACATTCAGTACTTC. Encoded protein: CASSPASSNHIQYF.